This T cell receptor beta chain was sequenced in a study of technical replicates of blood from a handful of donors. Only in-frame clones appear in the TCRdb table, and some are missing; sequencing was by immunoSEQ multiplex PCR. This table has 40,000 to 60,000 clones, roughly nine tenths appearing once. The CDR3 is 11 residues long. Per germline, CDR1 SQVTM and CDR2 ANQGSEA. Trimming shortened V by 2 bases and J by 6 bases, and 8 bases separated the two germline ends. Sequencing used PBMCs. V is TRBV29-1 and J is TRBJ2-7; D unresolved. This TCR was recovered from a human donor in good health. Some clones in this sample may be carry-over from other donors' samples. The CDR3 reads CSVETEFEQYF. DNA for the CDR3: TGCAGCGTTGAAACAGAATTCGAGCAGTACTTC.